A single sample is the source of the 19 T cell receptor beta chains below, sequenced in a study of cytomegalovirus exposure and HLA in healthy donors. PCR involved 60 Vbeta and 13 Jbeta primers. Clones were read by immunoSEQ multiplex PCR, and TCRdb kept only the in-frame ones, dropping some. The sample lists 110,000 or so clones; less than 85% were seen once. Sample: PBMCs. The receptors were gathered from a man aged 35 to 55 in good health and CMV-seropositive.

The table lists this clone with a few counts. The CDR3 sequence: CASSFGGNPEDTQYF. In DNA, the CDR3 is TGTGCCAGCAGCTTCGGGGGGAATCCAGAAGATACGCAGTATTTT. The chain joins TRBV7-3 to TRBJ2-3; 7 nucleotides align to TRBD2. Germline CDR1 SGHTA, CDR2 FQGTGA. This CDR3 contains 15 residues. V shed 3 bases and J 5 bases; nucleotides not matched to a gene: 8. Complete variable domain (other parts from reference TRBV7-3 and TRBJ2-3): GAGVSQTPSNKVTEKGKYVELRCDPISGHTALYWYRQSLGQGPEFLIYFQGTGAADDSGLPNDRFFAVRPEGSVSTLKIQRTERGDSAVYLCASSFGGNPEDTQYFGPGTRLTVL.

Only one count was recorded for this clone. The chain couples TRBV27 to TRBJ2-3; D possibly corresponds to TRBD1 (6 bases). This CDR3 comprises 17 residues. V was cut by 5 bases and J by 0 bases, with 18 bases left in between. The germline gives CDR1 MNHEY, CDR2 SMNVEV (reference sequence). For the CDR3, the DNA is TGTGCCAGCAGTCGTAATCCACAGGGTTATAGCACAGATACGCAGTATTTT. Its protein product is CASSRNPQGYSTDTQYF.

This chain connects TRBV5-1 to TRBJ2-5, with 8 bases fitting TRBD2. The CDR3 sequence is 15 residues long. Trimming cost V 4 bases and J 5 bases; bases outside gene matches: 10. CDR1 is SGHRS, CDR2 YFSETQ, per germline. CDR3 in DNA: TGCGCCAGCAGCCCCCAGTCGGGAGGGATCGAGACCCAGTACTTC. This codes for CASSPQSGGIETQYF. The full variable domain, with the rest looked up from reference TRBV5-1 and TRBJ2-5, is KAGVTQTPRYLIKTRGQQVTLSCSPISGHRSVSWYQQTPGQGLQFLFEYFSETQRNKGNFPGRFSGRQFSNSRSEMNVSTLELGDSALYLCASSPQSGGIETQYFGPGTRLLVL.

Regarding this clone: A junction boundary mismatches the germline segment, possibly from a read error. J is TRBJ2-7 and V is TRBV5-1; unclear D gene. Germline V lookup: CDR1 SGHRS, CDR2 YFSETQ. The CDR3 contains 14 residues. Here the CDR3 DNA reads TGCGCCAGCAGTAATCCCCAGCGCTCCAACGAGCAGTACTTC. This codes for CASSNPQRSNEQYF.

V is TRBV11-2 and J is TRBJ2-7; weak D call: TRBD1 (5 bases). The germline gives CDR1 SGHAT, CDR2 FQNNGV. With 6 bases removed from V and 2 bases from J, the gap between germline ends came to 8 bases. CDR3 length: 12 amino acids. CDR3 nucleotide sequence: TGTGCCAGCAGTCACAGGACCTACGAGCAGTACTTC. Translated: CASSHRTYEQYF.

The chain has TRBV28 and TRBJ1-1; the D is unclear. The V gene's germline CDR1 is MDHEN and CDR2 SYDVKM. CDR3 length: 14 residues. V lost 6 bases, J lost 8 bases, and 19 bases lay in between. The CDR3 DNA sequence: TGTGCCAGCAGGATAGCTCGGGGAGGGTCCGAAGCTTTCTTT. The encoded protein is CASRIARGGSEAFF.

The chain combines TRBV13 with TRBJ1-1; tentative D call: TRBD1 (5 bases). V dropped 6 bases and J dropped 4 bases, with 15 bases sitting between them. This CDR3 region has 14 residues. Germline V gene lookup returns CDR1 PRHDT and CDR2 FYEKMQ (reference sequence). The CDR3 coding sequence is TGTGCCAGCAGAGCGACAGAGCGATCCACTGAAGCTTTCTTT. Translation: CASRATERSTEAFF.

This clone was found once. The chain couples TRBV6-1 to TRBJ1-1; no reliable D call. Germline CDR1 is MNHNS and CDR2 is SASEGT. V was shortened by 5 bases and J by 1 base, with 11 bases between the two germline ends. The CDR3 runs 14 residues. CDR3 coding DNA: TGTGCCAGCAGTTCCCGTTTTAGGAACACTGAAGCTTTCTTT. This encodes CASSSRFRNTEAFF.

By share of the sample, this clone is medium-sized. The gene calls are TRBV6-4 and TRBJ2-3; D gene unclear. The CDR3 sequence is 13 residues long. V was clipped by 0 bases and J by 6 bases, with 7 bases between them. CDR1 is MRHNA and CDR2 is SNTAGT in the germline V gene. CDR3 sequence: CASSDSELDTQYF. DNA of the CDR3: TGTGCCAGCAGTGACTCCGAGTTGGATACGCAGTATTTT.

The rearrangement joins TRBV5-1 to TRBJ2-2, with TRBD1 as a possible D gene (6 bases). The germline gives CDR1 SGHRS, CDR2 YFSETQ. The V and J ends lost 5 bases and 3 bases respectively, with 14 bases between them. CDR3 length: 15 amino acids. CDR3 nucleotides: TGCGCCAGCAGTCGGGACACCTCGGACACCGGGGAGCTGTTTTTT. As protein: CASSRDTSDTGELFF.

This clone turned up a few times. The chain joins TRBV5-5 to TRBJ2-2; 9 positions agree with TRBD1. CDR1 is SGHKS, CDR2 YYEKEE, per germline (reference sequence). The V and J ends lost 4 bases and 4 bases, in that order; junction bases with no gene match: 11. The CDR3 extends over 17 amino acids. Here the CDR3 reads CASSPLTGTGSTGELFF. The CDR3 nucleotides read TGTGCCAGCAGCCCCCTGACCGGGACAGGGAGCACCGGGGAGCTGTTTTTT.

The gene calls are TRBV6-5 and TRBJ2-7; 9 nucleotides agree with TRBD1. The CDR3 runs 15 residues. V was clipped by 6 bases and J by 6 bases; unmatched bases: 12. Germline CDR1 is MNHEY and CDR2 is SVGAGI. CDR3 sequence (DNA): TGTGCCAGCAGGGCCGGGACAGGGTTCTTTGGCGAGCAGTACTTC. Translating it yields CASRAGTGFFGEQYF.

The chain couples TRBV5-1 to TRBJ1-1, with 7 bases fitting TRBD1. Germline V gene sequence: CDR1 SGHRS, CDR2 YFSETQ. The V segment lost 1 base and the J segment 7 bases; nucleotides outside the gene matches: 7. The CDR3 contains 14 residues. The CDR3 sequence is CASSLLQGQREAFF. CDR3 nucleotide sequence: TGCGCCAGCAGCTTGTTACAGGGGCAACGTGAAGCTTTCTTT.

For this clone: An end of the junction does not agree with germline; a read error may underlie this. This chain uses TRBV6-5 with TRBJ1-3, with TRBD1 as a possible D gene (5 bases). Germline CDR1 MNHEY, CDR2 SVGAGI. The CDR3 sequence is 13 residues long. The CDR3 here is CAGSLRGGNTIYF. The CDR3 DNA reads TGTGCCGGCAGCCTCCGGGGGGGAAACACCATATATTTT.

Only a few counts were recorded for this clone. The gene calls are TRBV7-9 and TRBJ2-5, with D possibly being TRBD2 (5 bases). The V gene's germline CDR1 is SEHNR and CDR2 FQNEAQ (reference sequence). This CDR3 has 14 amino acids. Trimming shortened V by 4 bases and J by 2 bases, and 11 bases separated the two germline ends. This CDR3 is CASSSTRGQETQYF. The CDR3 DNA is TGTGCCAGCAGCTCCACCCGGGGACAAGAGACCCAGTACTTC.

This chain links TRBV19 with TRBJ1-5; possible D gene TRBD1, 6 bases. Trimming left V 0 bases short and J 4 bases short, with 10 bases between. CDR1 and CDR2 from the germline V gene are LNHDA and SQIVND (reference sequence). CDR3 length: 15 amino acids. In DNA, the CDR3 is TGTGCCAGTAGTATAGAAGGGGGGGTAAATCAGCCCCAGCATTTT. Its translation is CASSIEGGVNQPQHF. Full variable domain (rest looked up from reference TRBV19 and TRBJ1-5): DGGITQSPKYLFRKEGQNVTLSCEQNLNHDAMYWYRQDPGQGLRLIYYSQIVNDFQKGDIAEGYSVSREKKESFPLTVTSAQKNPTAFYLCASSIEGGVNQPQHFGDGTRLSIL.

The chain uses TRBV11-2 and TRBJ1-1, with a weak D call TRBD1 (5 bases). The CDR3 totals 13 residues. V dropped 9 bases and J dropped 1 base, with 12 bases sitting between them. CDR1 and CDR2 from the germline V gene are SGHAT and FQNNGV. The CDR3 spells CASRGQKNTEAFF. The CDR3 nucleotides are TGTGCCAGTAGGGGTCAGAAGAACACTGAAGCTTTCTTT.

This sequence joins TRBV9 and TRBJ2-5, with D possibly being TRBD1 (7 bases). Germline V gene sequence: CDR1 SGDLS, CDR2 YYNGEE. V lost 0 bases and J 5 bases, leaving 14 bases between the germline ends. This CDR3 spans 15 amino acids. The CDR3 spells CASSVGQGGLETQYF. The CDR3 DNA sequence: TGTGCCAGCAGCGTAGGGCAGGGGGGTCTCGAGACCCAGTACTTC.

The chain is built from TRBV27 and TRBJ2-3, with 15 positions matching TRBD2. The CDR3 length is 15 residues. Germline V gene sequence: CDR1 MNHEY, CDR2 SMNVEV (reference sequence). J lost 7 bases, V lost 2 bases, and 1 base had no gene match. This chain's CDR3 is CASSLGLAGGNTQYF. CDR3 DNA: TGTGCCAGCAGTTTAGGACTAGCGGGAGGGAATACGCAGTATTTT.